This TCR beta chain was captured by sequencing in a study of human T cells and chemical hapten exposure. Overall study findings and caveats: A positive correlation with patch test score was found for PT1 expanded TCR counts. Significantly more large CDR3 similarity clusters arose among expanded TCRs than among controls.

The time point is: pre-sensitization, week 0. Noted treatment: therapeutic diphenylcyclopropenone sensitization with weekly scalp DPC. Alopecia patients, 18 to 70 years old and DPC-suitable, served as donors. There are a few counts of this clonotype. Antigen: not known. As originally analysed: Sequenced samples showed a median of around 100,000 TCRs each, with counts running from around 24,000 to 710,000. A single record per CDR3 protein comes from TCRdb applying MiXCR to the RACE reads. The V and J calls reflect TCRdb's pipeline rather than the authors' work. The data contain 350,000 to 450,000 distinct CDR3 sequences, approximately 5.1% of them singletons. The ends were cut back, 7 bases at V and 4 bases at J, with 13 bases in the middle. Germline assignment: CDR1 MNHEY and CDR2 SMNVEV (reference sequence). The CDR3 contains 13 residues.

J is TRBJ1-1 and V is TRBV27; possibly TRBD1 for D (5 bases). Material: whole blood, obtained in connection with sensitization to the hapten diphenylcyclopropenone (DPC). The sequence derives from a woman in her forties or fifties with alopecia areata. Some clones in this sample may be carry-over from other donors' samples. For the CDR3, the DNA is TGTGCCAGCACCATGACAGTGGGCACTGAAGCTTTCTTT. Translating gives CASTMTVGTEAFF.